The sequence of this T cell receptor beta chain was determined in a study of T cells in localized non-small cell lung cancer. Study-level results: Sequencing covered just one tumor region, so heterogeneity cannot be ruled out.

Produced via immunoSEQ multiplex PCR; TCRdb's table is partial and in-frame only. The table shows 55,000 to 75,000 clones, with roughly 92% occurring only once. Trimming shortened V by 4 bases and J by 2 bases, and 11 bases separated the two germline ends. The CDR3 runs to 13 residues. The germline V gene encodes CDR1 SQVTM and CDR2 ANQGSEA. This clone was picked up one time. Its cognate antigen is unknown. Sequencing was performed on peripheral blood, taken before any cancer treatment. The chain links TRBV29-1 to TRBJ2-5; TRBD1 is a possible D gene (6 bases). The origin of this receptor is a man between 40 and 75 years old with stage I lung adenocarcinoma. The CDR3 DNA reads TGCAGCGTTGTGGGGGCCAGTCAAGAGACCCAGTACTTC. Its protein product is CSVVGASQETQYF.